This TCR beta chain was documented in a study of T-cell memory formation after mild COVID-19. This clonotype has at least ten counts. Its antigen is not known. A junction boundary mismatches the germline segment, possibly from a read error. Overall study findings and caveats: There was no confirmation that second-wave clones peaking on day 37 were SARS-CoV-2 specific.

The CDR3 has 14 residues. Germline V lookup: CDR1 LGHDT, CDR2 YNNKEL (reference sequence). 5'RACE primed at constant segments yielded TCR alpha and TCR beta cDNA libraries bearing sample barcodes and UMIs. TCRdb independently ran MiXCR on the 5' RACE reads; one entry per CDR3 protein. The profile shows 200,000 or so distinct CDR3 sequences, around 20% of them singletons. The source material was PBMCs or a T cell subset sorted from them (not recorded which). The V and J genes are TRBV3-1 and TRBJ2-5; D is uncertain. This TCR came from an adult woman who had mild COVID-19 (a few samples of this study predate the infection). Cell type and time point are not known. CDR3 nucleotide sequence: TGTGCCAGCACCCAAAAAGGCGGCAGGGAGACCCAGTACTTC. This gives the protein CASTQKGGRETQYF.